These 27 T cell receptor beta chains were all obtained from the same sample, sequenced in a study of OX40 agonist ivuxolimab in advanced cancers. Profiling relied on immunoSEQ multiplex PCR, and the TCRdb table lists in-frame clones only, not all of them. The repertoire has 55,000 to 70,000 clones, about 90% of them found once; the top ten carry roughly 1.9%. Here the sequenced sample was CD4+ or CD8+ T cells sorted from blood, taken in a trial of the OX40 agonist ivuxolimab. The origin of the receptors is an adult with an advanced solid tumor such as melanoma, head and neck, liver or kidney cancer.

V and J are TRBV6-1 and TRBJ1-6, with no clear D. Trimming pared 8 bases from V and 7 bases from J, leaving 18 bases between. The CDR3 length is 15 residues. CDR1 and CDR2 from the germline V gene are MNHNS and SASEGT. The CDR3 DNA reads as TGTGCCAGCGCAATCGGTGCGGCGGGGAATTCACCCCTCCACTTT. Residues: CASAIGAAGNSPLHF.

V is TRBV27 and J is TRBJ2-2; D call uncertain. CDR1 and CDR2 from the germline V gene are MNHEY and SMNVEV (reference sequence). This CDR3 comprises 15 residues. Trimming took off 3 bases at V and 0 bases at J, with 8 bases between the two ends. Here the CDR3 reads CASSLEGPNTGELFF. The CDR3 coding sequence is TGTGCCAGCAGTTTGGAAGGACCGAACACCGGGGAGCTGTTTTTT.

For the CDR3, the DNA is TGCGCCAGCAGCTTGGATGAGGGGTACAATGAGCAGTTCTTC. This codes for CASSLDEGYNEQFF. V usage is TRBV5-1 and J usage is TRBJ2-1, with D perhaps being TRBD1 or TRBD2 (5 bases each). Germline CDR1 SGHRS, CDR2 YFSETQ. This CDR3 has 14 amino acids. Between the trimmed V and J ends, which lost 0 bases and 4 bases, there was a span of 8 bases.

The J gene is TRBJ1-1, the V gene TRBV5-1, with a possible D match to TRBD1 (5 bases). Germline assignment: CDR1 SGHRS and CDR2 YFSETQ. CDR3 length: 12 amino acids. V lost 2 bases to trimming and J lost 5 bases, with 7 bases between them. This CDR3 is CASSLPGTEAFF. The CDR3 DNA sequence: TGCGCCAGCAGCTTACCAGGGACTGAAGCTTTCTTT.

In this sample, this clone turned up once. The J gene is TRBJ1-4, the V gene TRBV2; TRBD1 aligns across 7 bases. Germline V CDR1 and CDR2: SNHLY, FYNNEI. The trim removed 6 bases at V and 2 bases at J, leaving 3 bases unmatched. This CDR3 is 14 amino acids long. In DNA form, the CDR3 reads TGTGCCAGCAGGAGGGGGCTCACTAATGAAAAACTGTTTTTT. This encodes CASRRGLTNEKLFF.

This rearrangement joins TRBV28 to TRBJ1-6; the D is unclear. CDR1 is MDHEN, CDR2 SYDVKM, per germline. Trimming left V 5 bases short and J 14 bases short, with 19 bases between. The CDR3 loop spans 14 amino acids. The CDR3 loop is CASSIPRERRTLHF. CDR3 sequence (DNA): TGTGCCAGCAGTATACCTCGTGAGCGGAGGACCCTCCACTTT.

The chain employs TRBV14 and TRBJ2-3; D remains unclear. Germline assignment: CDR1 SGHDN and CDR2 FVKESK. This CDR3 has 14 amino acids. Trimming shortened V by 0 bases and J by 3 bases, and 7 bases separated the two germline ends. CDR3 sequence: CASSQDLDTDTQYF. The CDR3 DNA reads as TGTGCCAGCAGCCAAGATCTGGATACAGATACGCAGTATTTT.

The V and J genes are TRBV9 and TRBJ2-5, with D perhaps TRBD2 (6 bases). The CDR3 contains 14 residues. V was cut by 4 bases and J by 1 base, with 11 bases left in between. Germline loops: CDR1 SGDLS, CDR2 YYNGEE. The DNA for the CDR3 is TGTGCCAGCAGCCCCACGGGACTCCAAGAGACCCAGTACTTC. Translation: CASSPTGLQETQYF. Looking up the rest from reference TRBV9 and TRBJ2-5 gives the full variable domain: DSGVTQTPKHLITATGQRVTLRCSPRSGDLSVYWYQQSLDQGLQFLIQYYNGEERAKGNILERFSAQQFPDLHSELNLSSLELGDSALYFCASSPTGLQETQYFGPGTRLLVL.

The V gene is TRBV6-4, the J gene TRBJ2-7; 7 bases fit TRBD1. Germline-derived CDR1 and CDR2 are MRHNA and SNTAGT. The CDR3 length is 15 residues. J gave up 3 bases and V 5 bases, and 10 bases lay outside the gene matches. CDR3 residues: CASSPDRTSHYEQYF. The DNA of the CDR3 is TGTGCCAGCAGTCCGGACAGGACCTCTCACTACGAGCAGTACTTC.

This chain connects TRBV11-2 to TRBJ1-2; D might be TRBD1 (5 bases). CDR1 and CDR2 (germline): SGHAT, FQNNGV. Between the trimmed V and J ends, which lost 2 bases and 2 bases, there was a span of 15 bases. The CDR3 has 16 amino acids. Written as DNA, the CDR3 is TGTGCCAGCAGCTTAACTGGGGCAGCTATGAACTATGGCTACACCTTC. Its translation: CASSLTGAAMNYGYTF. Looking up the rest from reference TRBV11-2 and TRBJ1-2 gives the full variable domain: EAGVAQSPRYKIIEKRQSVAFWCNPISGHATLYWYQQILGQGPKLLIQFQNNGVVDDSQLPKDRFSAERLKGVDSTLKIQPAKLEDSAVYLCASSLTGAAMNYGYTFGSGTRLTVV.

The chain has TRBV2 and TRBJ1-2; 8 nucleotides align to TRBD1. Germline lookup yields CDR1 SNHLY and CDR2 FYNNEI. The CDR3 consists of 14 residues. The V segment lost 2 bases and the J segment 7 bases; nucleotides outside the gene matches: 6. CDR3 sequence: CASSESQGASGYTF. The CDR3 region has the DNA TGTGCCAGCAGTGAAAGCCAGGGGGCTAGTGGCTACACCTTC.

This rearrangement joins TRBV6-6 to TRBJ1-6, with 8 bases identical to TRBD1. The ends lost 2 bases at V and 7 bases at J; junction bases unmatched: 4. Germline V gene sequence: CDR1 MNHNY, CDR2 SVGAGI (reference sequence). The CDR3 is 15 amino acids. The chain's CDR3 is CASSYGQGRNSPLHF. The CDR3 DNA follows: TGTGCCAGCAGTTACGGACAGGGAAGGAATTCACCCCTCCACTTT.

This clone was counted once. CDR3 bases: TGTGCCTGGAGTGGAGACACCTTAGGGAACACTGAAGCTTTCTTT. Its protein product is CAWSGDTLGNTEAFF. V is TRBV30 and J is TRBJ1-1, with D unclear. The CDR3 sequence is 15 residues long. V shed 1 base and J shed 1 base, with 13 bases lying between them. CDR1 GTSNPN and CDR2 SVGIG come from the germline V gene (reference sequence).

The V and J genes are TRBV19 and TRBJ1-2, with D hard to call. Trimming removed 3 bases at V and 2 bases at J, with 13 bases between. The CDR3 has 15 amino acids. CDR1 and CDR2 from the germline V gene are LNHDA and SQIVND (reference sequence). The CDR3 protein is CASSMDGTSNYGYTF. In DNA form, the CDR3 reads TGTGCCAGTAGTATGGACGGAACCTCGAACTATGGCTACACCTTC. Full variable domain (outside the CDR3, taken from reference TRBV19 and TRBJ1-2): DGGITQSPKYLFRKEGQNVTLSCEQNLNHDAMYWYRQDPGQGLRLIYYSQIVNDFQKGDIAEGYSVSREKKESFPLTVTSAQKNPTAFYLCASSMDGTSNYGYTFGSGTRLTVV.

The rearrangement joins TRBV7-3 to TRBJ1-1, with D possibly TRBD1 on 6 matching bases. Deletions cut 1 base from V and 1 base from J, with 13 bases between. CDR1 is SGHTA and CDR2 is FQGTGA in the germline V gene. The CDR3 has 16 amino acids. The CDR3 nucleotides read TGTGCCAGCAGCTTAAGGGCTCCGGGGGCGAACACTGAAGCTTTCTTT. This gives the protein CASSLRAPGANTEAFF.

This sequence joins TRBV2 and TRBJ2-2; the match to TRBD2 covers 7 bases. Germline loops: CDR1 SNHLY, CDR2 FYNNEI. Trimming took 6 bases from V and 7 from J; bases not matched to a gene: 5. This CDR3 comprises 13 residues. CDR3 in amino acids: CASRGGGRGELFF. Here the CDR3 DNA reads TGTGCCAGCAGGGGCGGGGGTCGCGGGGAGCTGTTTTTT.

The chain has TRBV20-1 and TRBJ2-1; weak D call: TRBD2 (5 bases). The CDR3 is made up of 11 amino acids. Per germline, CDR1 DFQATT and CDR2 SNEGSKA (reference sequence). V lost 5 bases, J lost 4 bases, and 6 bases lay in between. The DNA for the CDR3 is TGCAGTGCTTCGGGGTACAATGAGCAGTTCTTC. It encodes CSASGYNEQFF.

The chain carries TRBV27 and TRBJ2-1; 7 positions match TRBD1. Germline CDR1 MNHEY, CDR2 SMNVEV (reference sequence). CDR3 length: 15 amino acids. Trimming at V came to 4 bases and at J to 5 bases, leaving 8 bases not matched to a gene. The CDR3 sequence: CASSSEGTVHNEQFF. The DNA of the CDR3 is TGTGCCAGCAGTTCTGAGGGGACAGTGCACAATGAGCAGTTCTTC.

The chain employs TRBV5-1 and TRBJ1-4, with 8 bases fitting TRBD1. Germline assignment: CDR1 SGHRS and CDR2 YFSETQ. The CDR3 extends over 15 amino acids. V dropped 4 bases and J dropped 7; count of bases not matched to a gene: 9. CDR3 loop: CASSPPSGTGEKLFF. The CDR3, as DNA: TGCGCCAGCAGCCCCCCCTCCGGGACAGGTGAAAAACTGTTTTTT.

A single count supports this clone. The rearrangement links TRBV7-3 to TRBJ2-7; perhaps TRBD2 as D (6 bases). This CDR3 has 13 residues. V lost 5 bases and J lost 7, with 15 bases in between. Germline V CDR1 and CDR2: SGHTA, FQGTGA. In nucleotides, the CDR3 is TGTGCCAGCAGCCCCGATGGGGCGGGAGAGCAGTACTTC. This codes for CASSPDGAGEQYF.

The chain links TRBV5-1 to TRBJ2-5, with TRBD1 matching 12 bases. Unmatched junction bases numbered 3, after V lost 0 bases and J lost 0 bases. This CDR3 is built from 17 residues. Germline V gene lookup returns CDR1 SGHRS and CDR2 YFSETQ. CDR3 loop: CASSLEGTGGYQETQYF. CDR3 in DNA: TGCGCCAGCAGCTTGGAAGGGACAGGGGGCTACCAAGAGACCCAGTACTTC.

This clone has just one count. The V and J genes are TRBV11-3 and TRBJ2-7; 9 bases are a match to TRBD1. The germline V gene encodes CDR1 SGHNT and CDR2 YENEEA. This CDR3 has 13 residues. V shed 5 bases and J 5 bases; nucleotides not matched to a gene: 4. This CDR3 reads CASSRDRVDEQYF. The CDR3, as DNA: TGTGCCAGCAGCCGGGACAGGGTTGACGAGCAGTACTTC.

This CDR3 reads CASSNSASTDTQYF. The DNA of the CDR3 is TGTGCCAGTAGTAATAGCGCTAGCACAGATACGCAGTATTTT. V is TRBV19 and J is TRBJ2-3; D possibly corresponds to TRBD2 (5 bases). V was cut by 4 bases and J by 0 bases, with 8 bases left in between. Germline assignment: CDR1 LNHDA and CDR2 SQIVND (reference sequence). This CDR3 region has 14 residues. The whole variable domain, remainder taken from reference TRBV19 and TRBJ2-3, is DGGITQSPKYLFRKEGQNVTLSCEQNLNHDAMYWYRQDPGQGLRLIYYSQIVNDFQKGDIAEGYSVSREKKESFPLTVTSAQKNPTAFYLCASSNSASTDTQYFGPGTRLTVL.

This sequence joins TRBV19 and TRBJ1-5; weak D call: TRBD1 (6 bases). V lost 2 bases, J lost 0 bases, and 17 bases lay in between. This CDR3 has 18 residues. Germline CDR1 is LNHDA and CDR2 is SQIVND (reference sequence). The CDR3 sequence: CASSIKGQSDYSNQPQHF. The DNA for the CDR3 is TGTGCCAGTAGTATAAAAGGACAGTCCGATTATAGCAATCAGCCCCAGCATTTT.

This clone was detected a few times. V and J are TRBV7-9 and TRBJ1-6, with 7 bases aligning to TRBD1. The CDR3 extends over 14 amino acids. The germline CDR1 and CDR2 sequences are SEHNR and FQNEAQ (reference sequence). Losses at the gene ends were 8 bases for V and 6 bases for J; bases not matched to a gene: 7. The CDR3 nucleotides read TGTGCCAGCGGACAGGACACCCTTAATTCACCCCTCCACTTT. It encodes CASGQDTLNSPLHF.

This chain joins TRBV28 and TRBJ1-2; D is uncertain. The CDR3 runs 14 residues. The V end lost 8 bases, the J end lost 3 bases, and 16 bases lay between the germline ends. The germline gives CDR1 MDHEN, CDR2 SYDVKM. CDR3 in amino acids: CASGGRAPYYGYTF. DNA for the CDR3: TGTGCCAGCGGCGGGCGGGCCCCCTACTATGGCTACACCTTC.

The CDR3 here is CATTAGEETQYF. The CDR3 DNA reads TGTGCCACCACAGCGGGAGAAGAGACCCAGTACTTC. The rearrangement links TRBV7-8 to TRBJ2-5; 8 bases fit TRBD2. Germline loops: CDR1 SGHVS, CDR2 FQNEAQ. V was pared by 10 bases and J by 3 bases, with 4 bases of the junction left unmatched. The CDR3 has 12 residues.